This record looks at one TCR beta chain sequence and its context. Its antigen remains unknown. The data derive from a study of T cell responses to AZD1222 COVID-19 vaccine. Germline lookup yields CDR1 SGHTA and CDR2 FQGNSA. This CDR3 contains 13 residues. Trimming shortened V by 2 bases and J by 5 bases, and 9 bases separated the two germline ends. Study outcomes and limitations: The sample set comprised mostly white British donors with more females, and clonal diversity was possibly underestimated.

TCRdb's copy holds only in-frame clones and misses some; the assay was immunoSEQ multiplex PCR. The sample lists 150,000 or so clones, under 95% occurring once. This clonotype originated in an adult in good health. Sequencing used peripheral blood, obtained on day 0 of AZD1222 vaccination. This chain joins TRBV7-2 and TRBJ1-2, with D unclear. The CDR3 sequence: CASSLRTEYGYTF. In DNA form, the CDR3 reads TGTGCCAGCAGCTTACGTACCGAGTATGGCTACACCTTC.